These T cell receptor beta chains were read from a single sample in a study of blood T cell repertoires in COVID-19. TCRdb's copy holds only in-frame clones and misses some; the assay was immunoSEQ multiplex PCR. The repertoire consists of a few hundred thousand clones, with roughly 86% occurring once and the leading ten covering roughly a tenth. The sequenced sample was peripheral blood. These receptors all come from a woman in her 30s with COVID-19, enrolled during active disease. Both conserved end residues are part of each CDR3. The D gene is left open where the match is weak. Clone size is stated in some rows and not others, as once, few, many or a class when expanded.

D gene,V gene,clone size,J gene,CDR3 protein,CDR3 DNA
TRBD1,TRBV7-3,-,TRBJ2-1,CASSPTGGSSYNEQFF,TGTGCCAGCAGCCCCACAGGGGGCAGCTCCTACAATGAGCAGTTCTTC
TRBD2,TRBV18,-,TRBJ2-1,CASSLTSGSSEQFF,TGTGCCAGCTCGCTTACTAGCGGGAGCTCTGAGCAGTTCTTC
TRBD1,TRBV11-1,-,TRBJ2-5,CASSSDRDGETQYF,TGTGCCAGCAGTTCCGACAGGGATGGGGAGACCCAGTACTTC
-,TRBV14,-,TRBJ1-1,CASSQGPEAFF,TGTGCCAGCAGCCAAGGGCCGGAAGCTTTCTTT
TRBD2,TRBV18,-,TRBJ2-7,CASSLSGTSGRRTYEQYF,TGTGCCAGCTCACTCTCCGGGACTAGCGGGAGGCGGACCTACGAGCAGTACTTC
TRBD2,TRBV14,-,TRBJ2-5,CASSPLGLAGGETQYF,TGTGCCAGCAGCCCTCTAGGACTAGCGGGAGGAGAGACCCAGTACTTC
-,TRBV10-3,-,TRBJ2-5,CAISTGTGETQYF,TGTGCCATCAGTACAGGGACGGGGGAGACCCAGTACTTC
-,TRBV11-2,few,TRBJ2-1,CASSALPGHYNEQFF,TGTGCCAGCAGCGCTCTACCCGGACATTACAATGAGCAGTTCTTC
-,TRBV7-2,-,TRBJ2-3,CASRGSTDTQYF,TGTGCCAGCCGCGGCAGCACAGATACGCAGTATTTT
-,TRBV7-2,-,TRBJ1-2,CASSLDPGPSGYTF,TGTGCCAGCAGCTTAGACCCAGGGCCTTCCGGCTACACCTTC
TRBD1,TRBV27,-,TRBJ2-7,CASGGTGGHEQYF,TGTGCCAGCGGGGGGACAGGGGGCCACGAGCAGTACTTC
-,TRBV28,-,TRBJ1-5,CASSLSSFRGNQPQHF,TGTGCCAGCAGTCTGTCCTCTTTCCGAGGCAATCAGCCCCAGCATTTT
TRBD2,TRBV30,-,TRBJ2-1,CAWSVRWSSGSFNEQFF,TGTGCCTGGAGTGTACGTTGGTCTAGCGGGAGTTTCAATGAGCAGTTCTTC
-,TRBV2,-,TRBJ1-4,CASSEGVNDEKLFF,TGTGCCAGCAGTGAAGGAGTAAACGATGAAAAACTGTTTTTT
-,TRBV27,-,TRBJ1-4,CASRGTGINEKLFF,TGTGCCAGCAGGGGAACAGGGATTAATGAAAAACTGTTTTTT
TRBD2,TRBV28,-,TRBJ2-5,CASRPTSYETQYF,TGTGCCAGCAGACCGACTAGCTACGAGACCCAGTACTTC
TRBD1,TRBV28,-,TRBJ2-7,CASSLPGQASEQYF,TGTGCCAGCAGTTTACCCGGACAGGCCAGCGAGCAGTACTTC
-,TRBV10-3,-,TRBJ1-1,CAIGQGVGTEAFF,TGTGCCATCGGGCAAGGGGTAGGGACTGAAGCTTTCTTT
-,TRBV4-2,-,TRBJ1-2,CASSQDIREYGYTF,TGTGCCAGCAGCCAAGACATACGGGAATATGGCTACACCTTC
-,TRBV30,-,TRBJ1-1,CAWSEQGITEAFF,TGTGCCTGGAGTGAACAGGGAATAACTGAAGCTTTCTTT
TRBD1,TRBV5-8,-,TRBJ1-5,CASLPGGRWGQPQHF,TGTGCCAGCCTACCAGGGGGCCGGTGGGGTCAGCCCCAGCATTTT
-,TRBV19,-,TRBJ1-5,CASSIVRAPGGNQPQHF,TGTGCCAGTAGTATAGTGCGGGCGCCCGGTGGCAATCAGCCCCAGCATTTT
TRBD1,TRBV4-1,-,TRBJ1-3,CASSQPGGTGGLISGNTIYF,TGCGCCAGCAGCCAGCCAGGGGGGACAGGGGGACTAATCTCTGGAAACACCATATATTTT
-,TRBV18,-,TRBJ1-1,CASSAGGNTEAFF,TGTGCCAGCTCCGCGGGGGGTAACACTGAAGCTTTCTTT
-,TRBV5-1,once,TRBJ2-5,CASSLGSGQETQYF,TGCGCCAGCAGCTTGGGTAGCGGTCAAGAGACCCAGTACTTC
-,TRBV20-1,few,TRBJ2-1,CSARGVSEQFF,TGCAGTGCTAGGGGAGTCTCCGAGCAGTTCTTC
TRBD1,TRBV7-9,-,TRBJ2-3,CASRPGRDRGTDTQYF,TGTGCCAGCAGGCCAGGGCGGGACAGGGGCACAGATACGCAGTATTTT
TRBD2,TRBV10-3,-,TRBJ2-1,CAISESSGKGRYNEQFF,TGTGCCATCAGTGAGTCGAGCGGGAAGGGACGGTACAATGAGCAGTTCTTC
TRBD1,TRBV30,-,TRBJ1-2,CASHRGPGNYGYTF,TGTGCCTCCCACAGGGGGCCGGGTAACTATGGCTACACCTTC
TRBD1,TRBV29-1,-,TRBJ2-2,CSVEGTGTGELFF,TGCAGCGTTGAAGGGACAGGGACCGGGGAGCTGTTTTTT
-,TRBV6-6,few,TRBJ1-4,CASTSQGQNEKLFF,TGTGCCAGCACTAGTCAGGGACAAAACGAAAAACTGTTTTTT
-,TRBV28,-,TRBJ1-3,CASSQQYSGNTIYF,TGTGCCAGCAGTCAACAGTACTCTGGAAACACCATATATTTT
TRBD1,TRBV6-6,-,TRBJ2-4,CASSYSGQGARNIQYF,TGTGCCAGCAGTTACTCGGGACAGGGAGCAAGAAACATTCAGTACTTC
-,TRBV7-8,-,TRBJ2-2,CASSLVRSTGELFF,TGTGCCAGCAGCTTGGTCCGGAGCACCGGGGAGCTGTTTTTT
TRBD2,TRBV7-2,-,TRBJ2-7,CASSTQLAGGTEQYF,TGTGCCAGCAGCACCCAGCTAGCGGGAGGGACCGAGCAGTACTTC
TRBD1,TRBV10-3,once,TRBJ2-1,CAISATGTYNEQFF,TGTGCCATCAGTGCGACAGGGACCTACAATGAGCAGTTCTTC
TRBD1,TRBV4-3,-,TRBJ1-4,CASSQGQGGGEKLFF,TGCGCCAGCAGCCAAGGGCAGGGGGGCGGTGAAAAACTGTTTTTT
-,TRBV9,-,TRBJ1-1,CASSVDGSTEAFF,TGTGCCAGCAGCGTAGATGGGAGCACTGAAGCTTTCTTT
TRBD2,TRBV25-1,-,TRBJ2-3,CASSDVGRGDTQYF,TGTGCCAGCAGTGATGTCGGGAGGGGCGATACGCAGTATTTT
-,TRBV19,-,TRBJ2-6,CASSTRESGANVLTF,TGTGCCAGTAGTACCAGGGAATCTGGGGCCAACGTCCTGACTTTC
-,TRBV5-1,-,TRBJ2-5,CASSLTDHFRETQYF,TGCGCCAGCAGCTTGACAGACCACTTTCGGGAGACCCAGTACTTC
TRBD1,TRBV7-8,-,TRBJ1-5,CASSPDRARPQHF,TGTGCCAGCAGCCCCGACAGGGCCCGGCCCCAGCATTTT
-,TRBV29-1,-,TRBJ2-7,CSVWGMGYHEQYF,TGCAGCGTCTGGGGCATGGGATATCACGAGCAGTACTTC
-,TRBV29-1,-,TRBJ1-1,CSVSWRGNTEAFF,TGCAGCGTTTCTTGGAGGGGGAACACTGAAGCTTTCTTT
TRBD1,TRBV9,-,TRBJ1-6,CASSARQGAPLHF,TGTGCCAGCAGCGCACGACAGGGCGCACCCCTCCACTTT
-,TRBV5-1,-,TRBJ2-1,CASSLLGPNNEQFF,TGCGCCAGCAGCTTGCTCGGTCCTAACAATGAGCAGTTCTTC
TRBD1,TRBV3-1/TRBV3-2,-,TRBJ1-2,CASSQEGGRGPGYTF,TGTGCCAGCAGCCAAGAAGGGGGAAGGGGGCCCGGCTACACCTTC
TRBD1,TRBV5-1,-,TRBJ2-7,CASSLRDRGVEQYF,TGCGCCAGCAGCCTCCGGGACAGGGGGGTCGAGCAGTACTTC
TRBD2,TRBV5-1,-,TRBJ2-7,CASSLGSGNFEQYF,TGCGCCAGCAGCTTGGGTAGCGGGAACTTCGAGCAGTACTTC
TRBD2,TRBV6-2/TRBV6-3,-,TRBJ2-7,CASSWGTSGDYEQYF,TGTGCCAGCAGTTGGGGGACTAGCGGGGACTACGAGCAGTACTTC
-,TRBV4-3,-,TRBJ2-3,CASSQDEAITDTQYF,TGCGCCAGCAGCCAAGATGAGGCGATCACAGATACGCAGTATTTT